Below are 4 T cell receptor beta chains sequenced from a single sample in a study of shared clonotypes between healthy human individuals. Naive CD8 cells, CD45RO-negative and positively selected for CCR7, excluded terminally differentiated effector memory CD45RA+ cells. Profiling relied on immunoSEQ multiplex PCR, and the TCRdb table lists in-frame clones only, not all of them. The sample holds roughly 2.1 million clones, 85% to 95% seen once. Specimen: naive CD8+ T cells from PBMCs. These receptors all stem from a man in his late teens or twenties in good health. Some clones in this sample may be carry-over from other donors' samples.

The count of this clone is one. The chain joins TRBV2 to TRBJ2-5; TRBD2 agrees at 12 bases. The CDR3 runs 16 residues. Germline trimming cut 1 base from V and 2 bases from J; bases unmatched to any gene: 2. Germline V gives CDR1 SNHLY, CDR2 FYNNEI. The DNA of the CDR3 is TGTGCCAGCAGTGAAGGGACTAGCGGGACACAAGAGACCCAGTACTTC. Its translation: CASSEGTSGTQETQYF.

This clone showed up just a few times. The gene calls are TRBV19 and TRBJ1-1, with TRBD1 matching over 11 bases. This CDR3 region has 16 residues. The germline V gene has CDR1 LNHDA and CDR2 SQIVND (reference sequence). V was pared by 5 bases and J by 2 bases, with 7 bases of the junction left unmatched. The DNA for the CDR3 is TGTGCCAGTAGTGAGGACAGGGGGCCGTTTAACACTGAAGCTTTCTTT. As protein: CASSEDRGPFNTEAFF.

This clone occurred once. The rearrangement uses TRBV6-6 and TRBJ2-1; 7 bases align to TRBD2. V was clipped by 4 bases and J by 0 bases; unmatched bases: 3. This CDR3 is built from 15 residues. Germline V gene lookup returns CDR1 MNHNY and CDR2 SVGAGI (reference sequence). CDR3 sequence: CASSLSGVSYNEQFF. CDR3 bases: TGTGCCAGCAGTTTAAGCGGGGTCTCCTACAATGAGCAGTTCTTC.

The chain links TRBV27 to TRBJ2-2; TRBD2 agrees at 9 bases. This CDR3 region has 16 residues. J was trimmed by 6 bases and V by 4 bases; bases with no gene match: 9. The germline CDR1 and CDR2 sequences are MNHEY and SMNVEV (reference sequence). CDR3 nucleotide sequence: TGTGCCAGCAGTTCCATAGCGGGAGCGAGCGCCGGGGAGCTGTTTTTT. It codes for CASSSIAGASAGELFF.